The next 10 T cell receptor beta chains were all read from a single sample in a study of blood T cell repertoires in COVID-19. The table came from immunoSEQ multiplex PCR; TCRdb's copy has only in-frame clones and leaves some out. The sample lists around 300,000 clones; just under 90% were seen once. The sample was peripheral blood. These receptors originate from a woman aged 50 to 60 with COVID-19, enrolled during active disease.

The V gene is TRBV3-1 (or the pseudogene TRBV3-2), the J gene TRBJ1-2; 12 bases are shared with TRBD1. Germline V gives CDR1 LGHDT, CDR2 YNNKEL (reference sequence). This CDR3 comprises 15 residues. V lost 3 bases and J lost 3; bases outside the gene matches: 2. CDR3 bases: TGTGCCAGCAGCCAGGGACAGGGGGCCTACTATGGCTACACCTTC. It yields the protein CASSQGQGAYYGYTF.

The chain recombines TRBV6-5 with TRBJ1-3; D is perhaps TRBD1 (6 bases). CDR3 length equals 14 residues. Trimming pared 7 bases from V and 0 bases from J, leaving 10 bases between. CDR1 MNHEY and CDR2 SVGAGI come from the germline V gene. CDR3 sequence (DNA): TGTGCCAGCATCGACAGGTCCTCTGGAAACACCATATATTTT. Its protein is CASIDRSSGNTIYF.

This sequence joins TRBV19 and TRBJ2-3, with 11 positions matching TRBD2. Germline assignment: CDR1 LNHDA and CDR2 SQIVND (reference sequence). This CDR3 region has 14 residues. J lost 1 base, V lost 9 bases, and 3 bases had no gene match. The CDR3 here is CASGTSGGTDTQYF. CDR3 in DNA: TGTGCCAGCGGGACTAGCGGCGGCACAGATACGCAGTATTTT.

The chain employs TRBV3-1 (or the pseudogene TRBV3-2) and TRBJ2-3; the match to TRBD2 covers 10 bases. This CDR3 is 15 amino acids long. V was clipped by 4 bases and J by 1 base; unmatched bases: 2. CDR1 LGHDT and CDR2 YNNKEL come from the germline V gene (reference sequence). In nucleotides, the CDR3 is TGTGCCAGCAGCCGAGCGGGAGGGGGCACAGATACGCAGTATTTT. It encodes CASSRAGGGTDTQYF.

The chain couples TRBV7-3 to TRBJ2-1; 12 nucleotides agree with TRBD2. After removal of 1 base from V and 2 bases from J, the junction contained 21 bases not matched to a gene. Germline values: CDR1 SGHTA, CDR2 FQGTGA. The CDR3 runs 23 residues. The CDR3 here is CASSLRVGGTSGLKAGTYNEQFF. The CDR3 nucleotides are TGTGCCAGCAGCTTAAGGGTCGGGGGGACTAGCGGGCTTAAGGCAGGTACCTACAATGAGCAGTTCTTC. The full variable domain, rest sourced from reference TRBV7-3 and TRBJ2-1, is GAGVSQTPSNKVTEKGKYVELRCDPISGHTALYWYRQSLGQGPEFLIYFQGTGAADDSGLPNDRFFAVRPEGSVSTLKIQRTERGDSAVYLCASSLRVGGTSGLKAGTYNEQFFGPGTRLTVL.

This sequence joins TRBV24-1 and TRBJ2-1, with 9 bases matching TRBD1. V lost 1 base and J lost 8; bases outside the gene matches: 5. CDR3 length: 15 residues. From germline, CDR1 is KGHDR and CDR2 SFDVKD. The CDR3 DNA follows: TGTGCCACCAGTGATTTCCGGACAGGGGACCATGAGCAGTTCTTC. Translating gives CATSDFRTGDHEQFF.

V gene TRBV18 combines with J gene TRBJ1-2; D gene ambiguous. CDR3 length equals 15 residues. From germline, CDR1 is KGHSH and CDR2 LQKENI. Trimming pared 2 bases from V and 5 bases from J, leaving 15 bases between. For the CDR3, the DNA is TGTGCCAGCTCACCATCAAGGGAGTCGAGGTATGGCTACACCTTC. It encodes CASSPSRESRYGYTF.

The chain joins TRBV29-1 to TRBJ1-2, with a possible D match to TRBD1 (6 bases). V lost 6 bases to trimming and J lost 4 bases, with 18 bases between them. Per germline, CDR1 SQVTM and CDR2 ANQGSEA. This CDR3 spans 14 amino acids. CDR3 nucleotide sequence: TGCAGCGTAGAAAATTCCGGGACAACCTATGGCTACACCTTC. Translating gives CSVENSGTTYGYTF.

This chain links TRBV3-1 (or the pseudogene TRBV3-2) with TRBJ2-5; 7 bases map to TRBD1. CDR3 length: 12 residues. Trimming at V came to 3 bases and at J to 5 bases, leaving 0 bases not matched to a gene. Per germline, CDR1 LGHDT and CDR2 YNNKEL (reference sequence). CDR3 loop: CASSHRGETQYF. The CDR3 DNA sequence: TGTGCCAGCAGCCACAGGGGGGAGACCCAGTACTTC.

The chain employs TRBV7-9 and TRBJ1-1; no reliable D call. The ends were cut back, 5 bases at V and 1 base at J, with 11 bases in the middle. The CDR3 consists of 14 residues. CDR1 and CDR2 (germline): SEHNR, FQNEAQ (reference sequence). The CDR3 DNA reads as TGTGCCAGCAGCCCCGAGGCGGGGAACACTGAAGCTTTCTTT. This codes for CASSPEAGNTEAFF. The full variable domain, rest sourced from reference TRBV7-9 and TRBJ1-1, is DTGVSQNPRHKITKRGQNVTFRCDPISEHNRLYWYRQTLGQGPEFLTYFQNEAQLEKSRLLSDRFSAERPKGSFSTLEIQRTEQGDSAMYLCASSPEAGNTEAFFGQGTRLTVV.